The T cell receptor beta chain described here comes from a study of breast tumors, draining lymph nodes, adjacent tissues. Overall study findings and caveats: Tumor and nontumor repertoires were significantly more similar in luminal-like than in basal-like breast cancer. Data only fit, rather than demonstrated, lymph node origin of most tumor T cells. Most tumor T cells seemingly derive from lymph node, then expand in tumor. Tumors had less TCR diversity than lymph nodes, more than nontumor tissue.

As for this clonotype: Its antigen remains unknown.

TCRdb re-called the multiplex PCR reads through MiXCR, storing one row per CDR3 protein. The repertoire includes 100,000 to 150,000 distinct CDR3 sequences, just under 20% of them detected once, and over 3% sits in the top ten. The lymph nodes were axillary draining lymph nodes from breast cancer patients. The sample comprised axillary lymph node tissue. The TCR comes from a female donor with breast cancer. Some clones in this sample may be carry-over from other donors' samples.

CDR3 region: CASRDSSTGDTQYF. In DNA form, the CDR3 reads TGTGCCAGCCGGGACAGCTCAACCGGGGATACGCAGTATTTT. This rearrangement joins TRBV27 to TRBJ2-3; 7 bases line up with TRBD1. J lost 6 bases, V lost 8 bases, and 11 bases had no gene match. The CDR3 totals 14 residues. From germline, CDR1 is MNHEY and CDR2 SMNVEV (reference sequence).